A single sample is the source of the 17 T cell receptor beta chains below, sequenced in a study of blood T cell repertoires in COVID-19. The protocol was immunoSEQ multiplex PCR, while the TCRdb copy is restricted to in-frame clones and leaves out a portion. The table lists 100,000 to 150,000 clones, roughly 80% of them singletons. Sequencing was performed on peripheral blood. These receptors were obtained from a man aged 45-60 years with acute or convalescent COVID-19.

The V gene is TRBV7-9, the J gene TRBJ2-5, with 14 bases identical to TRBD2. Germline CDR1 SEHNR, CDR2 FQNEAQ (reference sequence). V lost 5 bases to trimming and J lost 3 bases; unmatched junction nucleotides: 5. The length of the CDR3 is 16 residues. The CDR3, as DNA: TGTGCCAGCAGCCCTAGGACTAGCGGGGGGAAAGAGACCCAGTACTTC. Protein sequence: CASSPRTSGGKETQYF.

Note on this clone: This sample includes further DNA sequences coding for the same CDR3. This CDR3 reads CASSLDSSGANVLTF. The CDR3 DNA sequence: TGTGCCAGCAGCCTCGACAGCTCTGGGGCCAACGTCCTGACTTTC. The chain recombines TRBV11-2 with TRBJ2-6, with D possibly matching TRBD1 (5 bases). The V and J ends lost 5 bases and 0 bases respectively, with 8 bases between them. Germline lookup yields CDR1 SGHAT and CDR2 FQNNGV. The CDR3 runs to 15 residues.

The rearrangement uses TRBV5-1 and TRBJ1-1; 11 bases align to TRBD1. The CDR3 runs to 15 residues. Germline assignment: CDR1 SGHRS and CDR2 YFSETQ. V lost 4 bases, J lost 5 bases, and 7 bases stayed unmatched. Here the CDR3 reads CASSPMDRGQTEAFF. CDR3 in DNA: TGCGCCAGCAGCCCCATGGACAGGGGGCAAACTGAAGCTTTCTTT.

The V gene is TRBV13, the J gene TRBJ1-1; the D is unclear. V gave up 1 base and J gave up 0 bases, with 6 bases separating them. The germline V gene has CDR1 PRHDT and CDR2 FYEKMQ (reference sequence). CDR3 length: 14 amino acids. CDR3 protein: CASSLEAVNTEAFF. The CDR3 DNA is TGTGCCAGCAGCTTAGAAGCGGTGAACACTGAAGCTTTCTTT.

V usage is TRBV9 and J usage is TRBJ1-6; D may be TRBD1 (6 bases). The germline CDR1 and CDR2 sequences are SGDLS and YYNGEE. The CDR3 extends over 17 amino acids. V was pared by 3 bases and J by 4 bases, with 17 bases between. CDR3 sequence reads: CASSAFGGGRYNSPLHF. The CDR3 DNA follows: TGTGCCAGCAGCGCATTCGGCGGGGGCCGTTATAATTCACCCCTCCACTTT.

This sequence joins TRBV5-4 and TRBJ1-4; D is possibly TRBD1 (6 bases). The CDR3 covers 14 residues. Germline V gives CDR1 SGHNT, CDR2 YYREEE (reference sequence). Deletions cut 4 bases from V and 4 bases from J, with 11 bases between. The CDR3 DNA reads as TGTGCCAGCAGCGCCCCGGACAGTAATGAAAAACTGTTTTTT. Translation gives CASSAPDSNEKLFF.

The V call is TRBV19, the J call TRBJ2-7; 9 bases line up with TRBD1. The junction had 4 bases not matched to a gene; V was cut back by 4 bases and J by 3 bases. The CDR3 has 14 amino acids. The germline V gene has CDR1 LNHDA and CDR2 SQIVND (reference sequence). CDR3 nucleotide sequence: TGTGCCAGTAGTACCGGGACAGGGTTCTACGAGCAGTACTTC. Translating it yields CASSTGTGFYEQYF. Full variable domain (rest looked up from reference TRBV19 and TRBJ2-7): DGGITQSPKYLFRKEGQNVTLSCEQNLNHDAMYWYRQDPGQGLRLIYYSQIVNDFQKGDIAEGYSVSREKKESFPLTVTSAQKNPTAFYLCASSTGTGFYEQYFGPGTRLTVT.

This clone was seen just once. Different DNA sequences within this sample yield the same CDR3. The chain recombines TRBV19 with TRBJ2-7; D gene ambiguous. V dropped 1 base and J dropped 0 bases, with 7 bases sitting between them. In germline, CDR1 is LNHDA, CDR2 SQIVND (reference sequence). This CDR3 contains 14 residues. The CDR3 DNA reads TGTGCCAGTAGTATAGGGCAGTCCTCCTACGAGCAGTACTTC. Protein sequence: CASSIGQSSYEQYF.

The chain has TRBV6-1 and TRBJ1-5; D remains ambiguous. Trimming removed 1 base from V and 4 bases from J, with 17 bases in between. The CDR3 is 17 amino acids. From germline, CDR1 is MNHNS and CDR2 SASEGT. The CDR3 region is CASSEDGHGQPNQPQHF. The CDR3 bases are TGTGCCAGCAGTGAAGACGGCCATGGGCAGCCTAATCAGCCCCAGCATTTT.

CDR3 region: CASSPYREGANPGELFF. In nucleotides, the CDR3 is TGTGCCAGCAGCCCATACAGGGAGGGTGCTAATCCCGGGGAGCTGTTTTTT. The rearrangement joins TRBV7-2 to TRBJ2-2, with D perhaps TRBD2 (7 bases). This CDR3 is built from 17 residues. The germline V gene encodes CDR1 SGHTA and CDR2 FQGNSA. V shed 5 bases and J shed 6 bases, with 22 bases lying between them.

This sequence joins TRBV30 and TRBJ2-7; 10 positions match TRBD1. Germline V gene sequence: CDR1 GTSNPN, CDR2 SVGIG (reference sequence). The CDR3 runs 14 residues. The trim removed 3 bases at V and 5 bases at J, leaving 7 bases unmatched. This CDR3 reads CAWSPGQGGDEQYF. The DNA for the CDR3 is TGTGCCTGGAGCCCTGGACAGGGGGGTGACGAGCAGTACTTC.

The V and J genes are TRBV15 and TRBJ2-1; TRBD2 might be the D (5 bases). The CDR3 spans 14 residues. Per the germline V gene, CDR1 is LNHNV and CDR2 is YYDKDF (reference sequence). The V gene lost 5 bases and the J gene lost 4 bases, with 12 bases spanning the gap. CDR3 amino acids: CATSVRTSYNEQFF. CDR3 nucleotides: TGTGCCACCAGCGTCCGAACTAGTTACAATGAGCAGTTCTTC.

This chain connects TRBV5-1 to TRBJ2-4; TRBD2 matches 7 bases. CDR3 length: 14 residues. Trimming at V came to 1 base and at J to 7 bases, leaving 5 bases not matched to a gene. Germline V gene sequence: CDR1 SGHRS, CDR2 YFSETQ. CDR3 residues: CASSLRAGENIQYF. The DNA of the CDR3 is TGCGCCAGCAGCTTGAGGGCGGGGGAGAACATTCAGTACTTC.

This clone occurred a few times. The chain is built from TRBV6-4 and TRBJ1-2; perhaps TRBD1 as D (5 bases). Germline loops: CDR1 MRHNA, CDR2 SNTAGT. The CDR3 runs 13 residues. Trimming took off 2 bases at V and 8 bases at J, with 12 bases between the two ends. Here the CDR3 DNA reads TGTGCCAGCAGTGACGTCCAGGGCCGGGGCTACACCTTC. Amino acid sequence: CASSDVQGRGYTF.

This clone was recorded a few times. The rearrangement uses TRBV7-9 and TRBJ1-2; unclear D gene. V lost 3 bases to trimming and J lost 0 bases, with 8 bases between them. The germline V gene has CDR1 SEHNR and CDR2 FQNEAQ (reference sequence). There are 14 residues in the CDR3. The chain's CDR3 is CASSLRETNYGYTF. For the CDR3, the DNA is TGTGCCAGCAGCTTGAGGGAAACTAACTATGGCTACACCTTC.

This clone was seen a few times. The chain uses TRBV2 and TRBJ2-7; D perhaps matches TRBD1 (6 bases). CDR3 length equals 15 residues. Between the trimmed V and J ends, which lost 6 bases and 2 bases, there was a span of 17 bases. In germline, CDR1 is SNHLY, CDR2 FYNNEI. The DNA of the CDR3 is TGTGCCAGCAGACCGCGCACAGGGACCGCCTACGAGCAGTACTTC. It encodes CASRPRTGTAYEQYF. Drawing the rest from reference TRBV2 and TRBJ2-7, the complete variable domain is EPEVTQTPSHQVTQMGQEVILRCVPISNHLYFYWYRQILGQKVEFLVSFYNNEISEKSEIFDDQFSVERPDGSNFTLKIRSTKLEDSAMYFCASRPRTGTAYEQYFGPGTRLTVT.

J is TRBJ2-2 and V is TRBV15, with D maybe TRBD1 (6 bases). Germline assignment: CDR1 LNHNV and CDR2 YYDKDF (reference sequence). The CDR3 totals 13 residues. The V gene lost 0 bases and the J gene lost 7 bases, with 6 bases spanning the gap. CDR3 region: CATSRETGGELFF. CDR3 coding DNA: TGTGCCACCAGCAGAGAGACAGGCGGGGAGCTGTTTTTT.